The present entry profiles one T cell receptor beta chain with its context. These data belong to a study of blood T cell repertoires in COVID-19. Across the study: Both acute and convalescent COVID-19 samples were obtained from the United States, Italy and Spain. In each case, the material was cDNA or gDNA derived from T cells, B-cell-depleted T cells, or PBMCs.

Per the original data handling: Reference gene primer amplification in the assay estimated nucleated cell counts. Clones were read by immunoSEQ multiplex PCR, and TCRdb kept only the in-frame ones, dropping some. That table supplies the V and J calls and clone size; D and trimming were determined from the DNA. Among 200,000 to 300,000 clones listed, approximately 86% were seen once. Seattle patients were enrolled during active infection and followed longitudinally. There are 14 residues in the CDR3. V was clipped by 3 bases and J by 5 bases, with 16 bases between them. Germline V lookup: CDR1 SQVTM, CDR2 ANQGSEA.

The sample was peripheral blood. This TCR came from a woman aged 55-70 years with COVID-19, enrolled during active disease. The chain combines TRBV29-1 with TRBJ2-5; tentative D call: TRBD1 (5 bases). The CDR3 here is CSVESDINGETQYF. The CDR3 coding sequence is TGCAGCGTTGAGTCGGACATCAATGGGGAGACCCAGTACTTC. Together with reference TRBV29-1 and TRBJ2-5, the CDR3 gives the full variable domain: SAVISQKPSRDICQRGTSLTIQCQVDSQVTMMFWYRQQPGQSLTLIATANQGSEATYESGFVIDKFPISRPNLTFSTLTVSNMSPEDSSIYLCSVESDINGETQYFGPGTRLLVL.